Presented here are 18 T cell receptor beta chains from one specimen sequenced in a study of cytomegalovirus exposure and HLA in healthy donors. The PCR employed 60 Vbeta primers together with 13 Jbeta primers. Produced via immunoSEQ multiplex PCR; TCRdb's table is partial and in-frame only. The sample includes more than 150,000 clones, 81% of them seen just once. What was sequenced was PBMCs. Source of these receptors: a woman aged 30 to 39 in good health and CMV-seronegative.

The chain employs TRBV18 and TRBJ2-5; perhaps TRBD1 as D (6 bases). There are 15 residues in the CDR3. Germline lookup yields CDR1 KGHSH and CDR2 LQKENI. Between the trimmed V and J ends, which lost 3 bases and 5 bases, there was a span of 16 bases. Here the CDR3 DNA reads TGTGCCAGCTCACCCGTACAGGCCCAGGGGGAGACCCAGTACTTC. Translation: CASSPVQAQGETQYF.

The V gene is TRBV10-3, the J gene TRBJ1-4, with 7 positions matching TRBD1. The CDR3 spans 15 residues. The germline CDR1 and CDR2 sequences are ENHRY and SYGVKD. The junction had 12 bases not matched to a gene; V was cut back by 6 bases and J by 8 bases. The CDR3 DNA sequence: TGTGCCATCAGCGATACAGGGGTCTCGACCGAAAAACTGTTTTTT. Amino acids: CAISDTGVSTEKLFF.

The chain employs TRBV29-1 and TRBJ2-5; D is ambiguous. The CDR3 runs 12 residues. Trimming removed 4 bases at V and 5 bases at J, with 11 bases between. The germline CDR1 and CDR2 sequences are SQVTM and ANQGSEA. The CDR3 DNA sequence: TGCAGCGTTGGCAATTTTCGGGAGACCCAGTACTTC. It is translated as CSVGNFRETQYF. The full variable domain, completed using reference TRBV29-1 and TRBJ2-5, is SAVISQKPSRDICQRGTSLTIQCQVDSQVTMMFWYRQQPGQSLTLIATANQGSEATYESGFVIDKFPISRPNLTFSTLTVSNMSPEDSSIYLCSVGNFRETQYFGPGTRLLVL.

The rearrangement uses TRBV20-1 and TRBJ2-2; D remains unclear. The CDR3 is 10 amino acids. Germline lookup yields CDR1 DFQATT and CDR2 SNEGSKA (reference sequence). Trimming stripped 3 bases from V and 8 bases from J, with 4 bases between. CDR3 protein: CSASFGELFF. CDR3 bases: TGCAGTGCTAGCTTTGGGGAGCTGTTTTTT.

This clone was seen a handful of times. The V and J genes are TRBV7-2 and TRBJ2-2; D unresolved. Germline CDR1 and CDR2: SGHTA and FQGNSA. The CDR3 has 16 amino acids. Deletions cut 3 bases from V and 5 bases from J, with 16 bases between. The CDR3 reads CASSFGLVAVTGELFF. CDR3 coding DNA: TGTGCCAGCAGCTTCGGGTTGGTTGCAGTGACCGGGGAGCTGTTTTTT.

The genes are TRBV7-6 and TRBJ2-3, with D possibly matching TRBD1 (7 bases). Germline V lookup: CDR1 SGHVS, CDR2 FNYEAQ. The CDR3 spans 16 residues. V was clipped by 1 base and J by 4 bases, with 15 bases between them. CDR3 residues: CASSLGPSRGADTQYF. The CDR3, as DNA: TGTGCCAGCAGCTTAGGTCCTAGCAGGGGGGCAGATACGCAGTATTTT.

V gene TRBV7-6 combines with J gene TRBJ1-6; the D is unclear. This CDR3 spans 19 amino acids. Germline CDR1 is SGHVS and CDR2 is FNYEAQ. Trimming shortened V by 5 bases and J by 7 bases, and 27 bases separated the two germline ends. The CDR3 sequence: CASSPLPPQTVGENSPLHF. The CDR3 coding sequence is TGTGCCAGCAGCCCTCTGCCACCTCAAACGGTCGGGGAGAATTCACCCCTCCACTTT.

This chain connects TRBV11-2 to TRBJ1-2, with D unresolved. The length of the CDR3 is 15 residues. Trimming stripped 0 bases from V and 2 bases from J, with 10 bases between. CDR1 and CDR2 from the germline V gene are SGHAT and FQNNGV. The CDR3 loop reads CASSLESRGNYGYTF. The CDR3 DNA sequence: TGTGCCAGCAGCTTAGAGTCCCGGGGAAACTATGGCTACACCTTC.

The CDR3: CASERQGINNEQFF. CDR3 in DNA: TGTGCCAGCGAGAGACAGGGTATTAACAATGAGCAGTTCTTC. The chain is built from TRBV18 and TRBJ2-1; the match to TRBD1 covers 7 bases. Germline V CDR1 and CDR2: KGHSH, LQKENI. Losses at the gene ends were 8 bases for V and 5 bases for J; bases not matched to a gene: 9. CDR3 length: 14 residues.

The V call is TRBV5-8, the J call TRBJ2-2; 8 bases are shared with TRBD1. The CDR3 runs to 18 residues. The germline V gene encodes CDR1 SGHTS and CDR2 YDEGEE. Trimming took 4 bases from V and 4 from J; bases not matched to a gene: 15. CDR3 bases: TGTGCCAGCAGCAAGCCAATGGGACAGGCGCGATCCACCGGGGAGCTGTTTTTT. Translation gives CASSKPMGQARSTGELFF.

A note on this clone: An end of the junction does not agree with germline; a read error may underlie this. V gene TRBV7-9 combines with J gene TRBJ1-2, with D perhaps TRBD1 (5 bases). Germline CDR1 SEHNR, CDR2 FQNEAQ (reference sequence). The CDR3 is 14 residues long. CDR3 nucleotides: TGTTCCAGCAGCGATCGACAGAACTGGCATGGCTACACCTTC. It translates to CSSSDRQNWHGYTF.

The chain is built from TRBV19 and TRBJ1-5; tentatively, D is TRBD1 (5 bases). Between the trimmed V and J ends, which lost 5 bases and 7 bases, there was a span of 12 bases. Germline V lookup: CDR1 LNHDA, CDR2 SQIVND (reference sequence). The CDR3 has 13 residues. The CDR3 loop reads CASSQGEGQPQHF. The CDR3 DNA reads as TGTGCCAGTAGTCAAGGGGAGGGCCAGCCCCAGCATTTT.

In its sample, this clone was seen once. The V and J genes are TRBV5-4 and TRBJ1-2, with a tentative D call TRBD1 (5 bases). The CDR3 covers 13 residues. The V gene's germline CDR1 is SGHNT and CDR2 YYREEE (reference sequence). V shed 2 bases and J shed 5 bases, with 10 bases lying between them. Written as DNA, the CDR3 is TGTGCCAGCAGCTTTTTTGACAGTTATGGCTACACCTTC. Encoded protein: CASSFFDSYGYTF. Based on the CDR3 plus reference TRBV5-4 and TRBJ1-2, the full variable domain is ETGVTQSPTHLIKTRGQQVTLRCSSQSGHNTVSWYQQALGQGPQFIFQYYREEENGRGNFPPRFSGLQFPNYSSELNVNALELDDSALYLCASSFFDSYGYTFGSGTRLTVV.

The rearrangement uses TRBV11-2 and TRBJ2-7; 8 bases are a match to TRBD1. The V gene end was trimmed by 4 bases and the J gene end by 4 bases; junction bases not matched to a gene: 9. CDR1 is SGHAT and CDR2 is FQNNGV in the germline V gene. CDR3 length equals 15 residues. The CDR3 DNA is TGTGCCAGCAGCTCAAAAGACAGGGGACATTACGAGCAGTACTTC. Translating gives CASSSKDRGHYEQYF.

The genes are TRBV14 and TRBJ2-6, with D maybe TRBD2 (5 bases). In germline, CDR1 is SGHDN, CDR2 FVKESK. V gave up 0 bases and J gave up 0 bases, with 9 bases separating them. The CDR3 consists of 17 residues. The CDR3 nucleotides are TGTGCCAGCAGCCAAGATCTGGCGGGCTCTGGGGCCAACGTCCTGACTTTC. Encoded protein: CASSQDLAGSGANVLTF.

The chain carries TRBV29-1 and TRBJ2-2; TRBD1 agrees at 7 bases. The CDR3 contains 16 residues. Trimming took 6 bases from V and 2 from J; bases not matched to a gene: 12. CDR1 and CDR2 (germline): SQVTM, ANQGSEA. CDR3 loop: CSVGTVGYLNTGELFF. The CDR3 DNA is TGCAGCGTGGGGACAGTGGGGTACTTAAACACCGGGGAGCTGTTTTTT.

To note about this clone: One end of the junction is discordant with germline, which a read error may explain. The V gene is TRBV7-9, the J gene TRBJ2-7; the match to TRBD1 covers 12 bases. The length of the CDR3 is 15 residues. Germline V lookup: CDR1 SEHNR, CDR2 FQNEAQ (reference sequence). The CDR3 coding sequence is TGTTCCAGCAGCTTAGCCGGGACAGGGGGCCACGAGCAGTACTTC. Its protein product is CSSSLAGTGGHEQYF.

J is TRBJ2-5 and V is TRBV28; perhaps TRBD2 as D (6 bases). The CDR3 is made up of 15 amino acids. Germline loops: CDR1 MDHEN, CDR2 SYDVKM. V lost 5 bases and J 4 bases, leaving 17 bases between the germline ends. CDR3 sequence reads: CASSRQFSGPETQYF. The CDR3 DNA is TGTGCCAGCAGTAGACAGTTTAGCGGACCAGAGACCCAGTACTTC.